A selection of T cell receptor delta chains follows, all from one sample in a study of delta chains in infants with herpesvirus infections. TCRdb used CATT to re-call clones from the RT-PCR reads. The sample records some 1,100 delta-chain clones, around two fifths being singletons. The source was peripheral blood, collected at time point 3 of longitudinal follow-up. These TCRs come from a human donor who was a Ugandan infant, either HIV-exposed or HIV-unexposed (not recorded which). CDR3s include the opening cysteine and the closing phenylalanine or tryptophan. Fields, in order: J gene, D gene, V gene, CDR3 DNA, CDR3 protein. D genes are given only for firm matches.

>TRDJ1|TRDD3|TRDV1
TGTGCTCTTGGGGAACTACCGTTCCCCATCCCTACTGGGGGGCATACTCCAACCCCGTTTACCGATAAACTCATCTTT
CALGELPFPIPTGGHTPTPFTDKLIF
>TRDJ1|TRDD3|TRDV1
TGTGCTCTTGGGGGCGATACGGATTTACTGGGGGTCCTCACCGATAAACTCATCTTT
CALGGDTDLLGVLTDKLIF
>TRDJ1|TRDD3|TRDV1
TGTGCTCTTGGGGAAAGCCTAGACTGGGGGATACTTCAACTGTACACCGATAAACTCATCTTT
CALGESLDWGILQLYTDKLIF
>TRDJ1|TRDD3|TRAV29/DV5
TGTGCAGCAAGCGGAGGCTACTTTAGCGCAAACTGGGGGATACATACCGATAAACTCATCTTT
CAASGGYFSANWGIHTDKLIF
>TRDJ1|NA|TRDV1
NA
CALGELPELPTVLTGLWKLIF
>TRDJ1|TRDD3|TRDV1
TGTGCTCTTGGGGAACTCCATCCCCATCTTCCCGGAGGGGGATGCTCCGATAAACTCATCTTT
CALGELHPHLPGGGCSDKLIF
>TRDJ1|TRDD3|TRDV1
TGTGCTCTTGGGGAATCGGAGCGTCCCAACAGGGGATACGAACTCATCTTT
CALGESERPNRGYELIF
>TRDJ1|TRDD3|TRDV1
TGTGCTCTTGGGGGACACAACTGGAGGGATACCACCGATAAACTCATCTTT
CALGGHNWRDTTDKLIF